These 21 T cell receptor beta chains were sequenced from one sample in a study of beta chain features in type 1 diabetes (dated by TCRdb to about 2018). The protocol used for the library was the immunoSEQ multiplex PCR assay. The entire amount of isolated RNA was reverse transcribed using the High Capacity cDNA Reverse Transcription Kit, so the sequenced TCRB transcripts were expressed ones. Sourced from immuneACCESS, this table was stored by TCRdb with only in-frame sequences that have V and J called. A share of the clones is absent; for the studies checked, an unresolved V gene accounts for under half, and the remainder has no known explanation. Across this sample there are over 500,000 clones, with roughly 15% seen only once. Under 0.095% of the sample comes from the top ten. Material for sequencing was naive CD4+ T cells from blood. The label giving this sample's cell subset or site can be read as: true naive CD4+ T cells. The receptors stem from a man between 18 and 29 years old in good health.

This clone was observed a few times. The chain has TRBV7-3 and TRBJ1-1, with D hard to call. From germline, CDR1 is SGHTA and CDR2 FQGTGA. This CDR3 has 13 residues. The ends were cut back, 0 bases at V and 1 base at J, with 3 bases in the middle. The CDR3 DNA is TGTGCCAGCAGCTTAACCCAGAACACTGAAGCTTTCTTT. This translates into CASSLTQNTEAFF.

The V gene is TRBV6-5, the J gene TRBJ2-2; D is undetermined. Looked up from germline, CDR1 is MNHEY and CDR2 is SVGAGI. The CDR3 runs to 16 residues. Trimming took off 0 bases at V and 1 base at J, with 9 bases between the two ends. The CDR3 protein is CASSYSTSGNTGELFF. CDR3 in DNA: TGTGCCAGCAGTTACTCGACTTCGGGGAACACCGGGGAGCTGTTTTTT.

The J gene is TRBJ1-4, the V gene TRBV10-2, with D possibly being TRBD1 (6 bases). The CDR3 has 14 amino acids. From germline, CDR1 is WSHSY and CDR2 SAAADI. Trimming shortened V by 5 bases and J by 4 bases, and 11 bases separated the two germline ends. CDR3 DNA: TGCGCCAGCAGTCTCGGACAGATTAATGAAAAACTGTTTTTT. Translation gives CASSLGQINEKLFF.

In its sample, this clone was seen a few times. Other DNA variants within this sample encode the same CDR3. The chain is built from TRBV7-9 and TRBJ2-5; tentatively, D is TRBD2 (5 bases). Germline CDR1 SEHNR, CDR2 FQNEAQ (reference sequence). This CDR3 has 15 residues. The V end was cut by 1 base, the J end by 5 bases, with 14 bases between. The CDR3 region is CASSLVGLAGETQYF. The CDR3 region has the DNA TGTGCCAGCAGCTTAGTGGGTCTAGCCGGGGAGACCCAGTACTTC.

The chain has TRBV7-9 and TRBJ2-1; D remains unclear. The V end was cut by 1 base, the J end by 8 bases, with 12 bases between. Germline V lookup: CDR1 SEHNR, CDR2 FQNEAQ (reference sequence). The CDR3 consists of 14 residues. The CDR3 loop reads CASSLVAQVDEQFF. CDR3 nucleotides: TGTGCCAGCAGCTTAGTCGCCCAGGTGGATGAGCAGTTCTTC.

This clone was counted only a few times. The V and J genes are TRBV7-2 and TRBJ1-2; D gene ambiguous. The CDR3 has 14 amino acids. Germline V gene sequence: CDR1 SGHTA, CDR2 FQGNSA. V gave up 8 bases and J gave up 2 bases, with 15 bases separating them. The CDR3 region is CASSGWTQNYGYTF. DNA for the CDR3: TGTGCCAGCTCCGGCTGGACGCAGAACTATGGCTACACCTTC.

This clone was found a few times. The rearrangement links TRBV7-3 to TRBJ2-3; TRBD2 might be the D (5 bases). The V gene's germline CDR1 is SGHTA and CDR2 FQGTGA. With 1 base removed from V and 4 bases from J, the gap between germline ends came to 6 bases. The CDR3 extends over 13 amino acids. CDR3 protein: CASSLSGPDTQYF. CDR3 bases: TGTGCCAGCAGCTTAAGCGGGCCAGATACGCAGTATTTT.

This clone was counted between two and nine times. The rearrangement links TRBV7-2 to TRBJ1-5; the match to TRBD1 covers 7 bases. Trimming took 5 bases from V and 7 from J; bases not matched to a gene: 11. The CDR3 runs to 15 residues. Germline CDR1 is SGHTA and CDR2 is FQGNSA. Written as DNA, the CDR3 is TGTGCCAGCAGCCAAGAGGGGGCTGGGCACCAGCCCCAGCATTTT. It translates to CASSQEGAGHQPQHF.

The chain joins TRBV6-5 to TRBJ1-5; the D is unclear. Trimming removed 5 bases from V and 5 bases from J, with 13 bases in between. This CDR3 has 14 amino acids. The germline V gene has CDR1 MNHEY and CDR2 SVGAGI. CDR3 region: CASSRSVVYQPQHF. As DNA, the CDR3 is TGTGCCAGCAGTCGCAGCGTGGTGTATCAGCCCCAGCATTTT.

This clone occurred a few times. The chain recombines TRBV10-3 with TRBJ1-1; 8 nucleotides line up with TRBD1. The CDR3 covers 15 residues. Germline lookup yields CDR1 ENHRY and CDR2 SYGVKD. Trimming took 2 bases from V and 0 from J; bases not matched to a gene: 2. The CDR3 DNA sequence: TGTGCCATCAGTGAGGGACAGGGTATGAACACTGAAGCTTTCTTT. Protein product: CAISEGQGMNTEAFF.

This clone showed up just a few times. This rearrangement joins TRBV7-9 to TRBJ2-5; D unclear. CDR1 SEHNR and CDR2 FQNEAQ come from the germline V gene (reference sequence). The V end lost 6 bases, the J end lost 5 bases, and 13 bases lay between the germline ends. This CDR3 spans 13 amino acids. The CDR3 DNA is TGTGCCAGCAGTTACAAATCGGTGGAGACCCAGTACTTC. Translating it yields CASSYKSVETQYF.

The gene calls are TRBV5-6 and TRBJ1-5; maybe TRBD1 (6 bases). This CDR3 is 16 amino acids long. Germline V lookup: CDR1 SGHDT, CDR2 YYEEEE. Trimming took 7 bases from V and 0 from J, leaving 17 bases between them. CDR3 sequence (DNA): TGTGCCAGCGGGTCCTCAGGGGCGGCTAGCAATCAGCCCCAGCATTTT. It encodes CASGSSGAASNQPQHF.

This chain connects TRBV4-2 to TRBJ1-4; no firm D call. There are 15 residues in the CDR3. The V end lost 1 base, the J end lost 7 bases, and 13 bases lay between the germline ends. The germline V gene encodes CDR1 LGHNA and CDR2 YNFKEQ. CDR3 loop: CASSQGPGESEKLFF. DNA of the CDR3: TGTGCCAGCAGCCAAGGGCCCGGGGAGAGTGAAAAACTGTTTTTT.

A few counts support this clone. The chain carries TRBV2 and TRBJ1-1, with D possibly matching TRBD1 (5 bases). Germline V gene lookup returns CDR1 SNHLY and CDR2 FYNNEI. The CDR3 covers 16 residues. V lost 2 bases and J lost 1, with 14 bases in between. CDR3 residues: CASSERTTSKNTEAFF. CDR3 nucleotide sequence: TGTGCCAGCAGTGAACGGACAACCTCCAAGAACACTGAAGCTTTCTTT.

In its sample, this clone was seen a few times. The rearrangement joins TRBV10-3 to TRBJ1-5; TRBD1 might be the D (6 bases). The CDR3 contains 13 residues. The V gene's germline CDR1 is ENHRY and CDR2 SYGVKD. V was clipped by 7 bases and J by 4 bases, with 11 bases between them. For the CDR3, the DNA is TGTGCCATCAACGGACAGAGGAATCAGCCCCAGCATTTT. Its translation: CAINGQRNQPQHF.

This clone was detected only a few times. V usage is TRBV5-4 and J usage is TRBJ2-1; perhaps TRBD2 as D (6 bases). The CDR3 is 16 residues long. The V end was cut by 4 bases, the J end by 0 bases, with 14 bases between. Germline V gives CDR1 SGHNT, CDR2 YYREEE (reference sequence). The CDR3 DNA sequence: TGTGCCAGCAGCCCAGACGGGGGACTCTCCTACAATGAGCAGTTCTTC. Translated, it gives CASSPDGGLSYNEQFF.

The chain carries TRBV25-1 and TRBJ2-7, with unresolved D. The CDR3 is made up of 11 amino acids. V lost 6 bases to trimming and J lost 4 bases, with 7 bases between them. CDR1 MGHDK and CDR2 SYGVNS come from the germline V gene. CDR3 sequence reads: CASRSVYEQYF. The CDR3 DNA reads TGTGCCAGCAGATCAGTGTACGAGCAGTACTTC.

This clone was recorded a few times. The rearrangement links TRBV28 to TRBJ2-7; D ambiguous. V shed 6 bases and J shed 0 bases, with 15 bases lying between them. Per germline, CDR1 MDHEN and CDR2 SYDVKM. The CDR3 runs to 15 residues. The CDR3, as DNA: TGTGCCAGCAGCCCCCCCAGAGGAACCTCCTACGAGCAGTACTTC. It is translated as CASSPPRGTSYEQYF.

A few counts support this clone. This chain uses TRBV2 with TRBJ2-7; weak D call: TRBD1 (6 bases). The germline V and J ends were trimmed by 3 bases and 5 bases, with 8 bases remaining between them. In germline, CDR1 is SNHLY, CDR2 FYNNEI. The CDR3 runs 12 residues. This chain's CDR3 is CASSDRGHEQYF. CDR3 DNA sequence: TGTGCCAGCAGTGACAGGGGCCACGAGCAGTACTTC. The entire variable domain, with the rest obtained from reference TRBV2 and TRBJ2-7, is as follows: EPEVTQTPSHQVTQMGQEVILRCVPISNHLYFYWYRQILGQKVEFLVSFYNNEISEKSEIFDDQFSVERPDGSNFTLKIRSTKLEDSAMYFCASSDRGHEQYFGPGTRLTVT.

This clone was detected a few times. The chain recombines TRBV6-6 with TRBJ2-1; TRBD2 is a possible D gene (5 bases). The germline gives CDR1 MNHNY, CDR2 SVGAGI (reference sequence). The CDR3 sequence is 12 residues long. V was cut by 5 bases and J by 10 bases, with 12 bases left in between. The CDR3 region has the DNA TGTGCCAGCAGTCCCATGCGGGCAGAGCAGTTCTTC. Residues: CASSPMRAEQFF.

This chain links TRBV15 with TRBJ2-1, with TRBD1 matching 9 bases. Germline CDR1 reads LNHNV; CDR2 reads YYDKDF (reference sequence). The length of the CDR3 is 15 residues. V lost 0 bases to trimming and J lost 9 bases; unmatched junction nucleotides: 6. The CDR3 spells CATSRDGQGFGEQFF. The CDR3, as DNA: TGTGCCACCAGCAGAGATGGACAGGGGTTTGGTGAGCAGTTCTTC.